The 12 T cell receptor beta chains below all came from one sample that was sequenced in a study of identical twins. TCRdb ran MiXCR on the 5' RACE reads and lists one entry per CDR3 protein. The sample contains around 1.7 million distinct CDR3 sequences, under 35% of which appear only once. Sequencing input: cord blood. These receptors originate from a newborn girl in good health.

The gene calls are TRBV7-9 and TRBJ2-7; weak D call: TRBD1 (7 bases). The CDR3 loop spans 15 amino acids. Trimming took off 5 bases at V and 12 bases at J, with 26 bases between the two ends. Germline V CDR1 and CDR2: SEHNR, FQNEAQ (reference sequence). CDR3 coding DNA: TGTGCCAGCAGCCCGGGGGACAGTCCTTCAGAGACCCGGTACTTC. It encodes CASSPGDSPSETRYF.

The gene calls are TRBV20-1 and TRBJ2-5, with 8 bases aligning to TRBD2. The J call may not be correct, given that the DNA end is closer to TRBJ2-7. In germline, CDR1 is DFQATT, CDR2 SNEGSKA (reference sequence). The CDR3 is 20 amino acids. The CDR3 loop reads CSARDLLGPLTGLVIYEQYF. CDR3 in DNA: TGCAGTGCTAGAGATCTCTTGGGCCCTTTAACGGGACTAGTGATTTACGAGCAGTACTTC.

This clonotype was seen more than once but under ten times. The chain uses TRBV20-1 and TRBJ2-1; D not resolved. The CDR3 sequence is 14 residues long. Germline CDR1 is DFQATT and CDR2 is SNEGSKA (reference sequence). V was shortened by 0 bases and J by 0 bases, with 6 bases between the two germline ends. CDR3 residues: CSARDRVSYNEQFF. As DNA, the CDR3 is TGCAGTGCTAGAGATCGAGTCTCCTACAATGAGCAGTTCTTC.

With respect to this clonotype: With a much larger clone just one base away, this may be a read error. This chain connects TRBV12-3 or TRBV12-4 to TRBJ1-2, with no clear D. This CDR3 has 12 amino acids. CDR3 DNA: TGTGCCAGCAGCTCCAGAGCTTATGGCTACATCTTC. Encoded protein: CASSSRAYGYIF.

This clonotype was seen more than once but under ten times. V gene TRBV20-1 combines with J gene TRBJ2-7; D is undetermined. Per the germline V gene, CDR1 is DFQATT and CDR2 is SNEGSKA (reference sequence). CDR3 length: 12 residues. The V and J ends lost 3 bases and 7 bases respectively, with 13 bases between them. The chain's CDR3 is CSASVPSVEQYF. DNA of the CDR3: TGCAGTGCTAGTGTTCCCTCGGTGGAGCAGTACTTC.

A few counts support this clonotype. In nucleotides, the CDR3 is TGCAGCGTAGCCGGGACCCTTAACACTGAAGCTTTCTTT. Encoded protein: CSVAGTLNTEAFF. The rearrangement uses TRBV29-1 and TRBJ1-1, with D perhaps TRBD1 (5 bases). The CDR3 sequence is 13 residues long. Germline V gene data show CDR1 as SQVTM and CDR2 as ANQGSEA. Trimming removed 6 bases from V and 2 bases from J, with 13 bases in between.

This rearrangement joins TRBV2 to TRBJ2-7; unclear D gene. Trimming removed 1 base at V and 0 bases at J, with 10 bases between. This CDR3 has 15 amino acids. Germline CDR1 reads SNHLY; CDR2 reads FYNNEI. CDR3 bases: TGTGCCAGCAGTGAAGGCGCCACCACCTCCTACGAGCAGTACTTC. Its translation: CASSEGATTSYEQYF. Full variable domain (missing parts from reference TRBV2 and TRBJ2-7): EPEVTQTPSHQVTQMGQEVILRCVPISNHLYFYWYRQILGQKVEFLVSFYNNEISEKSEIFDDQFSVERPDGSNFTLKIRSTKLEDSAMYFCASSEGATTSYEQYFGPGTRLTVT.

A single count supports this clonotype. V and J are TRBV7-9 and TRBJ1-2, with D perhaps TRBD1 (6 bases). The V gene's germline CDR1 is SEHNR and CDR2 FQNEAQ (reference sequence). This CDR3 is built from 15 residues. The V and J ends lost 1 base and 4 bases respectively, with 13 bases between them. CDR3 in DNA: TGTGCCAGCAGCTTAGATGTACGCAGGGGCTATGGCTACACCTTC. Translated, it gives CASSLDVRRGYGYTF.

As regards this clonotype: One end of the junction is discordant with germline, which a read error may explain. The rearrangement joins TRBV4-2 to TRBJ2-5; no clear D. The CDR3 sequence is 16 residues long. Germline CDR1 and CDR2: LGHNA and YNFKEQ. Here the CDR3 reads CAGSQDGRADQGTQYF. CDR3 DNA: TGTGCCGGCAGCCAAGATGGTCGGGCCGATCAAGGGACCCAGTACTTC.

This clonotype was counted only a few times. The J gene is TRBJ1-4, the V gene TRBV6-5, with TRBD1 matching 8 bases. The CDR3 has 17 residues. Trimming cost V 4 bases and J 7 bases; bases outside gene matches: 14. Germline-derived CDR1 and CDR2 are MNHEY and SVGAGI. The CDR3 spells CASSSFGAGTGREKLFF. In nucleotides, the CDR3 is TGTGCCAGCAGTTCCTTTGGAGCCGGGACAGGCCGTGAAAAACTGTTTTTT.

This clonotype was seen many times. The chain combines TRBV27 with TRBJ1-2; D is ambiguous. V lost 5 bases and J lost 2, with 15 bases in between. The CDR3 loop spans 15 amino acids. Germline CDR1 and CDR2: MNHEY and SMNVEV (reference sequence). The CDR3 sequence: CASSPMALINYGYTF. In DNA, the CDR3 is TGTGCCAGCAGTCCAATGGCCCTTATAAACTATGGCTACACCTTC.

The chain has TRBV20-1 and TRBJ1-6; a weak D match, TRBD1 (6 bases). The germline gives CDR1 DFQATT, CDR2 SNEGSKA (reference sequence). The V end was cut by 5 bases, the J end by 6 bases, with 14 bases between. The CDR3 runs 14 residues. CDR3 in DNA: TGCAGTGCTCGGGCGGGACAAACTAATTCACCCCTCCACTTT. Translating it yields CSARAGQTNSPLHF.